A selection of T cell receptor beta chains follows, all from one sample in a study of response to subunit inactivated influenza vaccine. TCRdb analysed the RT-PCR reads with MiXCR anew, one entry per CDR3 protein. The data contain hundreds of thousands of distinct CDR3 sequences, roughly 13% of them singletons. The specimen was PBMCs from blood, collected 14 to 15 days before vaccination. The receptors here all came from a man aged 50-60 years who received an inactivated influenza vaccine. Both conserved end residues are part of each CDR3. A D gene is named only where the DNA matches it firmly. Rows give clone size only sometimes, using once, few, many, or a class for an expanded clone.

D gene	V gene	J gene	clone size	CDR3 DNA	CDR3 protein
TRBD1	TRBV3-1	TRBJ2-7	.	TGTGCCAGCAGACGACAGGGGGACCGGGAGCAGTACTTC	CASRRQGDREQYF
.	TRBV5-5	TRBJ1-6	.	TGTGCCAGCAGCTTCGACCGGGCCTCCACCGATAATTCACCCCTCCACTTT	CASSFDRASTDNSPLHF
TRBD1	TRBV20-1	TRBJ2-7	.	TGCAGTGCTCTAAAGGACAGGGACGGCGAGCAGTACTTC	CSALKDRDGEQYF
.	TRBV7-8	TRBJ1-5	few	TGTGCCAGCAGTCGAAGGACGGGAAATCAGCCCCAGCATTTT	CASSRRTGNQPQHF
.	TRBV16	TRBJ2-7	.	TGTGCCAGCAGCCAAGGGGGTGTCGACGAGCAGTACTTC	CASSQGGVDEQYF
.	TRBV10-3	TRBJ2-1	many	TGTGCCATCAGTGAGTCTGCAGGGATTGAGCAGTTCTTC	CAISESAGIEQFF
.	TRBV6-2/TRBV6-3	TRBJ2-1	.	TGTGCCAGCAGTTACTCTTATCCCGCTGAGCAGTTCTTC	CASSYSYPAEQFF
.	TRBV7-8	TRBJ1-2	many	TGTGCCAGCAGCCCGACTCTTTACGGGGGCTACACCTTC	CASSPTLYGGYTF
.	TRBV4-3	TRBJ1-4	.	TGCGCCAGCAGCCAAGACTGGGGGCAGGCTTTCGAAAAACTGTTTTTT	CASSQDWGQAFEKLFF
.	TRBV29-1	TRBJ2-2	.	TGCAGCGTTGACAGGGGCTTCCCCGGGGAGCTGTTTTTT	CSVDRGFPGELFF
TRBD1	TRBV29-1	TRBJ1-4	.	TGCAGCGTTTCAGCCGGGACAGGGAATGAAAAACTGTTTTTT	CSVSAGTGNEKLFF
TRBD2	TRBV20-1	TRBJ2-1	.	TGCAGTGCTGATACAACTAGCGGGAGGAACAATGAGCAGTTCTTC	CSADTTSGRNNEQFF
.	TRBV7-9	TRBJ2-3	.	TGTGCCAGCAGCCTACTGGGGGGTACTGTCACAGATACGCAGTATTTT	CASSLLGGTVTDTQYF
.	TRBV6-2/TRBV6-3	TRBJ1-1	.	TGTGCCAGCATCGTCTCAGGCAGGTACACTGAAGCTTTCTTT	CASIVSGRYTEAFF
.	TRBV7-8	TRBJ1-5	.	TGTGCCAGCAGCTTAGAACCGGGACTAGGGAGCAATCAGCCCCAGCATTTT	CASSLEPGLGSNQPQHF
TRBD1	TRBV29-1	TRBJ2-7	few	TGCAGCGTTCAGCTGGACAGGGACCCCTACGAGCAGTACTTC	CSVQLDRDPYEQYF
.	TRBV14	TRBJ1-2	.	TGTGCCAGCAGCCGGATGGAATTGCGTGGCTACACCTTC	CASSRMELRGYTF
.	TRBV7-7	TRBJ2-3	few	TGTGCTAGCAGCAAAATCCCCGGGGATACGCAGTATTTT	CASSKIPGDTQYF
TRBD1	TRBV5-1	TRBJ2-7	many	TGCGCCAGCAGCTTGCCAGGGGGCTACGAGCAGTACTTC	CASSLPGGYEQYF
.	TRBV27	TRBJ2-1	few	TGTGCCAGCAGTAACAGGGTTGGGCAGTTCTTC	CASSNRVGQFF
.	TRBV28	TRBJ2-3	.	TGTGCCAGCAGCCGACAGCAAGACGGCACAGATACGCAGTATTTT	CASSRQQDGTDTQYF
TRBD2	TRBV27	TRBJ2-1	.	TGTGCCAGCAGTTTGAGTGGGAGGGCCTTCAATGAGCAGTTCTTC	CASSLSGRAFNEQFF
TRBD2	TRBV7-6	TRBJ2-3	.	TGTGCCAGCAGCTTTTCGACTAGCGGGGGGAGCTTCACAGATACGCAGTATTTT	CASSFSTSGGSFTDTQYF
.	TRBV15	TRBJ2-7	few	TGTGCCACCAGCAGACAGGGCAGGGTGAACTACGAGCAGTACTTC	CATSRQGRVNYEQYF
.	TRBV6-1	TRBJ2-2	few	TGTGCCAGCCGACCGACTAGTAGATCCGGGGAGCTGTTTTTT	CASRPTSRSGELFF
TRBD2	TRBV5-1	TRBJ2-3	few	TGCGCCAGCAGCTCGCCGGGGGGGCGAGATACGCAGTATTTT	CASSSPGGRDTQYF
.	TRBV7-2	TRBJ1-5	few	TGTGCCAGCAGTCACCCCGGGCAGCCCCAGCATTTT	CASSHPGQPQHF
TRBD1	TRBV12-3/TRBV12-4	TRBJ2-3	few	TGTGCCAGCACTAAGGACAGGGAGTCCACAGATACGCAGTATTTT	CASTKDRESTDTQYF
.	TRBV11-2	TRBJ2-5	.	TGTGCCAGCAGCTTCTTCCGGGGGATAGAGACCCAGTACTTC	CASSFFRGIETQYF
.	TRBV12-3/TRBV12-4	TRBJ1-1	.	TGTGCCAGCAGTCTTACGAACACTGAAGCTTTCTTT	CASSLTNTEAFF
.	TRBV29-1	TRBJ1-2	.	TGCAGCGTCCGATTGAGGACCGACGGTGGCTACACCTTC	CSVRLRTDGGYTF
TRBD1	TRBV9	TRBJ2-2	few	TGTGCCAGCAGCACACCGGGACAGGGGGACACCGGGGAGCTGTTTTTT	CASSTPGQGDTGELFF
TRBD1	TRBV5-6	TRBJ2-6	few	TGTGCCAGCAGCTATGACAGGGCTGGGGCCAACGTCCTGACTTTC	CASSYDRAGANVLTF
.	TRBV5-1	TRBJ2-3	few	TGCGCCAGCAGCTTGGAACGGGTTTGGGCAGATACGCAGTATTTT	CASSLERVWADTQYF
.	TRBV15	TRBJ2-7	.	TGTGCCACCAGCAGTCAACAGGAGGACGGATACGAGCAGTACTTC	CATSSQQEDGYEQYF
.	TRBV5-5	TRBJ2-5	.	TGTGCCAGCAGCTTGGGTAGCAGCCGGGGGGAGACCCAGTACTTC	CASSLGSSRGETQYF
TRBD2	TRBV3-1	TRBJ2-1	.	TGTGCCAGCAGCCACGAGGGGGGACTAGCGGTTTACAATGAGCAGTTCTTC	CASSHEGGLAVYNEQFF
.	TRBV6-5	TRBJ2-3	many	TGTGCCAGCAGTTACGCGGCTAACTCAGATACGCAGTATTTT	CASSYAANSDTQYF
TRBD2	TRBV12-3/TRBV12-4	TRBJ2-1	many	TGTGCCAGCAGGAAACTAGCGGGAGGGATCTACAATGAGCAGTTCTTC	CASRKLAGGIYNEQFF
.	TRBV5-5	TRBJ2-2	few	TGTGCCAGCAGCTTGTCCTTTACCCTTAACACCGGGGAGCTGTTTTTT	CASSLSFTLNTGELFF
.	TRBV7-9	TRBJ1-2	.	TGTGCCAGCAGCCGGGAGGTGGGCTCCCTCTATGGCTACACCTTC	CASSREVGSLYGYTF
.	TRBV27	TRBJ1-6	.	TGTGCCAGCAGTTTATGGGGTGGGGGACTCTGGAATTCACCCCTCCACTTT	CASSLWGGGLWNSPLHF